Listed below are T cell receptor beta chains from one sample, sequenced in a study of T cell responses to AZD1222 COVID-19 vaccine. Measured with immunoSEQ multiplex PCR; TCRdb has only the in-frame clones, and not every one. The sample carries about 100,000 clones, approximately 87% recorded once. The source material was peripheral blood, sampled on day 0 of AZD1222 vaccination. These receptors were taken from an adult in good health. The conserved cysteine and the conserved F or W are not part of the CDR3 here.

V	J	CDR3
TRBV5-1	TRBJ2-3	ASSENRAGTDTQY
TRBV11-3	TRBJ1-1	ASSLVESEAF
TRBV2	TRBJ1-2	ASSRDLGYGYT
TRBV5-3	TRBJ1-6	ARSLKAWGQGPPSGPSPLH
TRBV6-5	TRBJ2-1	ASSYGGYYNNEQF
TRBV5-8	TRBJ1-5	ASSFSGNRQPQH
TRBV10-3	TRBJ2-6	AISDSGANVLT
TRBV15	TRBJ1-1	ATSRAGPGIAQAF
TRBV13	TRBJ1-3	ASSKEGGGNTIY
TRBV2	TRBJ2-3	ASSESTDTQY
TRBV5-1	TRBJ2-7	ASSRDSGSYEQY
TRBV6-5	TRBJ1-1	ASGGVNTEAF
TRBV5-4	TRBJ2-7	ASRDDLQPYEQY
TRBV11-2	TRBJ1-1	ASRQGAEAF
TRBV18	TRBJ2-7	ASSARRGEQY
TRBV3-1/TRBV3-2	TRBJ2-2	ASSPPGGSVNTGELF
TRBV5-1	TRBJ2-2	ASNPQDTGELF
TRBV5-6	TRBJ1-5	ASSLGSYSNQPQH
TRBV4-1	TRBJ1-4	ASSQQADSNEKLF
TRBV7-2	TRBJ2-7	ASSVDQGTYEQY
TRBV25-1	TRBJ1-3	ASSGGRFPGNTIY
TRBV5-1	TRBJ1-2	ASSWGSLGYT
TRBV7-2	TRBJ2-1	ASSASDSSYNEQF
TRBV6-1	TRBJ1-1	ASTEQGADTEAF
TRBV7-8	TRBJ2-7	ASSPGGYHSYEQY
TRBV6-1	TRBJ1-2	ASSEGPGGYT
TRBV11-2	TRBJ2-7	ASSFVNSYEQY
TRBV4-1	TRBJ1-2	ASSQGDPVGGYT
TRBV19	TRBJ2-4	ASTGAGSVAKNIQY
TRBV6-5	TRBJ2-2	ASRTGRGNTGELF
TRBV19	TRBJ1-5	ASSFGQLNQPQH
TRBV3-1/TRBV3-2	TRBJ2-7	ASSQDWASPYEQY
TRBV12-3/TRBV12-4	TRBJ2-5	ASSLSGSGAQY
TRBV11-2	TRBJ1-1	ASSAKGFRELNTEAF
TRBV5-6	TRBJ1-2	ASSSSRTGTQGSYGYT
TRBV3-1/TRBV3-2	TRBJ1-1	ASSPTIGNTEAF
TRBV7-7	TRBJ2-5	ASSLGGRGEETQY
TRBV27	TRBJ2-5	ASSLKDSQETQY
TRBV24-1	TRBJ2-1	ATSDRTASSYNEQF
TRBV7-9	TRBJ2-1	ASSLQASSDEQF
TRBV18	TRBJ1-1	ASSPPSGVQKNTEAF
TRBV29-1	TRBJ2-5	SETQGGKTQY
TRBV12-3/TRBV12-4	TRBJ2-7	ASSWAPSAGQY
TRBV5-4	TRBJ1-2	ASSLPEANYGYT
TRBV12-3/TRBV12-4	TRBJ2-5	ASSSYSLETQY
TRBV19	TRBJ2-5	ASSTWGLADKETQY
TRBV5-6	TRBJ2-3	ASSLESTSGGTQY
TRBV6-5	TRBJ2-3	ASSYGVDRGLTQY